Each of the 26 T cell receptor beta chains below was sequenced from the same sample in a study of blood T cell repertoires in COVID-19. TCRdb's copy holds only in-frame clones and misses some; the assay was immunoSEQ multiplex PCR. Of under 100,000 clones listed, approximately 89% are singletons. Sequences were obtained from peripheral blood. All receptors derive from a human donor in a cohort sampled during active COVID-19.

This clone was recorded a few times. The chain uses TRBV29-1 and TRBJ2-2, with 7 bases identical to TRBD1. V shed 4 bases and J 2 bases; nucleotides not matched to a gene: 16. Per the germline V gene, CDR1 is SQVTM and CDR2 is ANQGSEA. The CDR3 runs 18 residues. This CDR3 is CSVAHHTGDFLNTGELFF. The CDR3 DNA sequence: TGCAGCGTTGCCCACCACACAGGGGATTTCTTAAACACCGGGGAGCTGTTTTTT.

The chain links TRBV28 to TRBJ1-5, with D possibly matching TRBD1 (5 bases). The CDR3 consists of 17 residues. Germline-derived CDR1 and CDR2 are MDHEN and SYDVKM. V was pared by 5 bases and J by 0 bases, with 17 bases between. CDR3 sequence (DNA): TGTGCCAGCAGTACCGGGGGGTGGGGTTATAGCAATCAGCCCCAGCATTTT. This translates into CASSTGGWGYSNQPQHF.

V gene TRBV3-1 (or the pseudogene TRBV3-2) combines with J gene TRBJ2-2; 13 bases are a match to TRBD2. V shed 5 bases, J shed 6 bases, and the junction held 9 bases outside the gene matches. This CDR3 is built from 17 residues. Germline loops: CDR1 LGHDT, CDR2 YNNKEL (reference sequence). CDR3 in DNA: TGTGCCAGCAGCTGGACTAGCGGGGGACTTGGGGCCGGGGAGCTGTTTTTT. Translation: CASSWTSGGLGAGELFF.

V usage is TRBV6-6 and J usage is TRBJ2-1; 9 bases are shared with TRBD2. CDR3 length: 16 residues. V lost 5 bases and J lost 4; bases outside the gene matches: 9. Germline-derived CDR1 and CDR2 are MNHNY and SVGAGI (reference sequence). CDR3 region: CASSPRVAGDYNEQFF. Here the CDR3 DNA reads TGTGCCAGCAGTCCCAGAGTAGCGGGGGATTACAATGAGCAGTTCTTC.

The CDR3 bases are TGTGCCAGCAGCTCTCAGGGGCAACTCTACGAGCAGTACTTC. It translates to CASSSQGQLYEQYF. This sequence joins TRBV7-3 and TRBJ2-7; a possible D gene is TRBD1 (6 bases). CDR1 and CDR2 (germline): SGHTA, FQGTGA. The CDR3 length is 14 residues. V lost 4 bases and J lost 3, with 13 bases in between.

The chain has TRBV9 and TRBJ2-7; D is perhaps TRBD1 (5 bases). CDR1 is SGDLS, CDR2 YYNGEE, per germline. The CDR3 is made up of 14 amino acids. The V and J ends lost 0 bases and 1 base respectively, with 8 bases between them. CDR3 amino acids: CASSVGSGSYEQYF. CDR3 DNA sequence: TGTGCCAGCAGCGTAGGTTCAGGGTCCTACGAGCAGTACTTC.

The chain recombines TRBV3-1 (or the pseudogene TRBV3-2) with TRBJ1-5; D remains ambiguous. The CDR3 runs 16 residues. Trimming stripped 4 bases from V and 0 bases from J, with 13 bases between. The germline V gene encodes CDR1 LGHDT and CDR2 YNNKEL (reference sequence). The CDR3 reads CASSPSELYSNQPQHF. As DNA, the CDR3 is TGTGCCAGCAGCCCCAGCGAGCTTTATAGCAATCAGCCCCAGCATTTT.

This clone appeared once. The rearrangement uses TRBV28 and TRBJ1-1; 8 bases match TRBD1. There are 14 residues in the CDR3. Germline V gene lookup returns CDR1 MDHEN and CDR2 SYDVKM. V gave up 8 bases and J gave up 5 bases; unmatched junction bases: 10. The CDR3 region has the DNA TGTGCCAGCCCCGCGACAGGGGCATGGACTGAAGCTTTCTTT. This encodes CASPATGAWTEAFF.

This chain joins TRBV5-1 and TRBJ2-1; D is perhaps TRBD1 (6 bases). V lost 7 bases and J 5 bases, leaving 16 bases between the germline ends. Germline CDR1 SGHRS, CDR2 YFSETQ. CDR3 length: 14 amino acids. The CDR3 here is CASVKQGSHNEQFF. Written as DNA, the CDR3 is TGCGCCAGCGTCAAACAGGGATCACACAATGAGCAGTTCTTC.

V and J are TRBV11-2 and TRBJ2-5; 7 bases align to TRBD2. Germline CDR1 and CDR2: SGHAT and FQNNGV. The CDR3 covers 14 residues. V lost 1 base and J lost 1; bases outside the gene matches: 0. In DNA, the CDR3 is TGTGCCAGCAGCTTAGCGGGGGGCCAAGAGACCCAGTACTTC. It encodes CASSLAGGQETQYF.

The chain recombines TRBV5-1 with TRBJ1-2, with a tentative D call TRBD1 (5 bases). This CDR3 is 15 amino acids long. The V gene's germline CDR1 is SGHRS and CDR2 YFSETQ. V was cut by 0 bases and J by 5 bases, with 14 bases left in between. The CDR3 DNA follows: TGCGCCAGCAGCTTGGGTGGGGACTCTCTTTATGGCTACACCTTC. Its protein product is CASSLGGDSLYGYTF.

This sequence joins TRBV5-4 and TRBJ2-3, with 8 positions matching TRBD2. The trim removed 3 bases at V and 5 bases at J, leaving 5 bases unmatched. Germline CDR1 is SGHNT and CDR2 is YYREEE (reference sequence). CDR3 size: 14 residues. This chain's CDR3 is CASSSRTSLDTQYF. For the CDR3, the DNA is TGTGCCAGCAGCTCCCGGACTAGCCTAGATACGCAGTATTTT.

The rearrangement links TRBV5-4 to TRBJ1-3; 7 nucleotides line up with TRBD1. V dropped 0 bases and J dropped 7; count of bases not matched to a gene: 13. The CDR3 covers 17 residues. CDR1 and CDR2 (germline): SGHNT, YYREEE (reference sequence). The CDR3 is CASSLGQGTHLRNTIYF. The CDR3 region has the DNA TGTGCCAGCAGCTTGGGACAGGGCACTCATCTACGGAACACCATATATTTT. The variable domain in full, with the rest retrieved from reference TRBV5-4 and TRBJ1-3, is ETGVTQSPTHLIKTRGQQVTLRCSSQSGHNTVSWYQQALGQGPQFIFQYYREEENGRGNFPPRFSGLQFPNYSSELNVNALELDDSALYLCASSLGQGTHLRNTIYFGEGSWLTVV.

The chain employs TRBV5-4 and TRBJ1-2; maybe TRBD1 (5 bases). Looked up from germline, CDR1 is SGHNT and CDR2 is YYREEE (reference sequence). V lost 4 bases and J lost 2, with 21 bases in between. This CDR3 spans 17 amino acids. The CDR3 loop is CASSDNPTGEFNYGYTF. The CDR3 coding sequence is TGTGCCAGCAGCGACAATCCCACGGGGGAATTCAACTATGGCTACACCTTC.

The V call is TRBV28, the J call TRBJ2-3, with 12 bases matching TRBD2. Germline V CDR1 and CDR2: MDHEN, SYDVKM. The CDR3 has 16 residues. V lost 3 bases and J lost 6; bases outside the gene matches: 7. The CDR3 protein is CASSFSSGGARDTQYF. Here the CDR3 DNA reads TGTGCCAGCAGTTTCTCTAGCGGGGGGGCCCGGGATACGCAGTATTTT.

This clone was seen a single time. V gene TRBV9 combines with J gene TRBJ2-1; 8 bases are a match to TRBD1. Germline V CDR1 and CDR2: SGDLS, YYNGEE. The CDR3 runs 15 residues. V lost 3 bases to trimming and J lost 7 bases; unmatched junction nucleotides: 9. CDR3 nucleotide sequence: TGTGCCAGCAGCGAAGGACAGGGAGGCTTTAATGAGCAGTTCTTC. Translating it yields CASSEGQGGFNEQFF.

This clone was counted once. The J gene is TRBJ2-5, the V gene TRBV20-1, with 8 bases lining up with TRBD2. V dropped 3 bases and J dropped 5; count of bases not matched to a gene: 8. The CDR3 extends over 14 amino acids. Germline loops: CDR1 DFQATT, CDR2 SNEGSKA (reference sequence). In nucleotides, the CDR3 is TGCAGTGCTAGTATTACGGGGGGGCCGGAGACCCAGTACTTC. Protein: CSASITGGPETQYF.

V and J are TRBV19 and TRBJ2-1, with 8 nucleotides matching TRBD1. From germline, CDR1 is LNHDA and CDR2 SQIVND (reference sequence). This CDR3 contains 15 residues. V gave up 4 bases and J gave up 8 bases; unmatched junction bases: 10. CDR3: CASSTPGQGFDEQFF. The CDR3 nucleotides are TGTGCCAGTAGTACCCCCGGACAGGGATTCGATGAGCAGTTCTTC.

J is TRBJ2-1 and V is TRBV28; 7 bases are shared with TRBD1. The CDR3 is 14 amino acids. Trimming cost V 5 bases and J 6 bases; bases outside gene matches: 7. Germline V gives CDR1 MDHEN, CDR2 SYDVKM. This CDR3 reads CASSPTGSFNEQFF. Written as DNA, the CDR3 is TGTGCCAGCAGTCCGACAGGGTCGTTCAATGAGCAGTTCTTC.

The V call is TRBV28, the J call TRBJ2-3; 7 bases fit TRBD2. The junction had 15 bases not matched to a gene; V was cut back by 3 bases and J by 6 bases. Germline values: CDR1 MDHEN, CDR2 SYDVKM. The length of the CDR3 is 17 residues. The CDR3 region is CASSLGYGGKKRDTQYF. Here the CDR3 DNA reads TGTGCCAGCAGTTTGGGGTACGGGGGGAAGAAGAGGGATACGCAGTATTTT.

The rearrangement links TRBV5-6 to TRBJ1-6, with a tentative D call TRBD1 (6 bases). The V and J ends lost 3 bases and 4 bases respectively, with 8 bases between them. This CDR3 region has 14 residues. From germline, CDR1 is SGHDT and CDR2 YYEEEE. The CDR3 DNA follows: TGTGCCAGCAGCTCCGGACAGTATAATTCACCCCTCCACTTT. This gives the protein CASSSGQYNSPLHF.

The chain uses TRBV28 and TRBJ1-1; no reliable D call. Trimming pared 2 bases from V and 0 bases from J, leaving 13 bases between. The CDR3 extends over 16 amino acids. Germline V gene sequence: CDR1 MDHEN, CDR2 SYDVKM. Here the CDR3 reads CASSLMTNAMNTEAFF. The CDR3 DNA reads TGTGCCAGCAGTTTAATGACAAACGCGATGAACACTGAAGCTTTCTTT.

The genes are TRBV5-1 and TRBJ2-2, with 9 nucleotides matching TRBD1. V trimming: 6 bases; J trimming: 5 bases; junction bases outside the gene matches: 2. Germline values: CDR1 SGHRS, CDR2 YFSETQ. The CDR3 totals 13 residues. The CDR3, as DNA: TGCGCCAGCACCGGGACAGGGACCGGGGAGCTGTTTTTT. Protein product: CASTGTGTGELFF. The whole variable domain, filled in from reference TRBV5-1 and TRBJ2-2, reads KAGVTQTPRYLIKTRGQQVTLSCSPISGHRSVSWYQQTPGQGLQFLFEYFSETQRNKGNFPGRFSGRQFSNSRSEMNVSTLELGDSALYLCASTGTGTGELFFGEGSRLTVL.

Only one count was recorded for this clone. The chain uses TRBV6-2 or TRBV6-3 and TRBJ2-1; TRBD1 aligns across 7 bases. From germline, CDR1 is MNHEY and CDR2 SVGEGT. V shed 6 bases, J shed 3 bases, and the junction held 11 bases outside the gene matches. This CDR3 region has 16 residues. CDR3: CASSRRQGRIYNEQFF. The CDR3 DNA reads TGTGCCAGCAGCCGCCGACAGGGCAGGATCTACAATGAGCAGTTCTTC.

This chain joins TRBV18 and TRBJ1-4; D is perhaps TRBD1 (6 bases). The CDR3 is 16 residues long. Germline V CDR1 and CDR2: KGHSH, LQKENI. Trimming pared 2 bases from V and 5 bases from J, leaving 15 bases between. The CDR3 sequence is CASSPNRGQGNEKLFF. The CDR3 DNA is TGTGCCAGCTCACCAAATCGTGGGCAGGGGAATGAAAAACTGTTTTTT.

The gene calls are TRBV18 and TRBJ1-6; D is possibly TRBD1 (6 bases). The CDR3 consists of 14 residues. Germline values: CDR1 KGHSH, CDR2 LQKENI. The V and J ends lost 4 bases and 7 bases respectively, with 11 bases between them. This CDR3 is CASSRTETNSPLHF. The CDR3 nucleotides read TGTGCCAGCTCACGGACAGAAACCAATTCACCCCTCCACTTT.